Shown below are 20 T cell receptor beta chains from a single sample sequenced in a study of T-cell reconstitution after alpha-beta-depleted transplantation in children. Unique molecular identifiers were built into the TCRbeta library. A single record per CDR3 protein comes from TCRdb applying MiXCR to the PCR reads. The sample has 300,000 to 400,000 distinct CDR3 sequences, roughly 16% seen once. Here the sequenced sample was PBMCs, mostly from graft donor cells, taken 360 days after TCRalphabeta/CD19-depleted stem cell transplant. The origin of the receptors is a male patient between 2 and 10 years old who had a stem cell transplant for acute lymphoblastic leukemia, so the T cells may come from the graft donor.

This rearrangement joins TRBV29-1 to TRBJ2-5; 11 bases are shared with TRBD2. There are 13 residues in the CDR3. Per the germline V gene, CDR1 is SQVTM and CDR2 is ANQGSEA. Losses at the gene ends were 5 bases for V and 5 bases for J; bases not matched to a gene: 4. CDR3 amino acids: CSVRLAGRETQYF. The CDR3 nucleotides are TGCAGCGTTCGACTAGCGGGAAGGGAGACCCAGTACTTC.

The chain employs TRBV28 and TRBJ2-7, with TRBD1 identical over 7 bases. This CDR3 spans 14 amino acids. Germline V gives CDR1 MDHEN, CDR2 SYDVKM. Trimming removed 5 bases from V and 6 bases from J; junction bases left unmatched: 10. CDR3 nucleotide sequence: TGTGCCAGCAGTCCCTCCCCGACAGGGTGCGAGCAGTACTTC. Translation gives CASSPSPTGCEQYF.

The rearrangement links TRBV28 to TRBJ1-2; TRBD1 matches at 9 bases. The length of the CDR3 is 13 residues. V was clipped by 4 bases and J by 8 bases; unmatched bases: 5. In germline, CDR1 is MDHEN, CDR2 SYDVKM. The CDR3 loop is CASSSDRGRGYTF. DNA for the CDR3: TGTGCCAGCAGTTCGGACAGGGGAAGAGGCTACACCTTC.

This clonotype was seen a few times. The chain employs TRBV19 and TRBJ1-5; D possibly corresponds to TRBD1 (5 bases). The CDR3 extends over 16 amino acids. CDR1 and CDR2 (germline): LNHDA, SQIVND (reference sequence). Trimming left V 1 base short and J 0 bases short, with 10 bases between. The CDR3 sequence is CASSIARGNSNQPQHF. Here the CDR3 DNA reads TGTGCCAGTAGTATAGCCCGGGGGAATAGCAATCAGCCCCAGCATTTT.

This clonotype was counted only a few times. The gene calls are TRBV20-1 and TRBJ2-1; TRBD2 agrees at 7 bases. Looked up from germline, CDR1 is DFQATT and CDR2 is SNEGSKA (reference sequence). With V trimmed by 5 bases and J by 8 bases, 12 bases remained unmatched. The CDR3 length is 14 residues. The CDR3 DNA reads as TGCAGTGCTCTGAAGGGCGGGAGAATAGATGAGCAGTTCTTC. This sequence encodes CSALKGGRIDEQFF.

The chain carries TRBV4-1 and TRBJ2-7; TRBD2 matches 7 bases. The CDR3 length is 14 residues. Germline CDR1 reads MGHRA; CDR2 reads YSYEKL. V shed 3 bases, J shed 2 bases, and the junction held 4 bases outside the gene matches. The DNA for the CDR3 is TGCGCCAGCAGCCAGCCCGGACTAGCCTACGAGCAGTACTTC. As protein: CASSQPGLAYEQYF.

The chain's CDR3 is CASSLPPPGGDEQFF. The DNA of the CDR3 is TGTGCCAGCAGTTTACCCCCCCCGGGAGGCGATGAGCAGTTCTTC. The genes are TRBV28 and TRBJ2-1, with 7 bases matching TRBD2. Germline V gene data show CDR1 as MDHEN and CDR2 as SYDVKM. Losses at the gene ends were 2 bases for V and 8 bases for J; bases not matched to a gene: 9. The CDR3 extends over 15 amino acids.

This clonotype appeared many times. This chain links TRBV4-3 with TRBJ2-7; perhaps TRBD1 as D (6 bases). V was cut by 1 base and J by 4 bases, with 11 bases left in between. CDR1 is LGHNA and CDR2 is YSLEER in the germline V gene. The CDR3 sequence is 14 residues long. The CDR3: CASSQGTEVYEQYF. The DNA of the CDR3 is TGCGCCAGCAGCCAAGGGACAGAGGTTTACGAGCAGTACTTC.

V is TRBV18 and J is TRBJ2-5; TRBD1 agrees at 7 bases. This CDR3 is built from 15 residues. Germline CDR1 reads KGHSH; CDR2 reads LQKENI. With 6 bases clipped from V and 5 bases from J, the junction kept 12 bases outside the gene matches. The CDR3 region has the DNA TGTGCCAGCTCTCAGTTACAGGGGTCTGTGGAGACCCAGTACTTC. It yields the protein CASSQLQGSVETQYF. The variable domain in full, completed from reference TRBV18 and TRBJ2-5, reads NAGVMQNPRHLVRRRGQEARLRCSPMKGHSHVYWYRQLPEEGLKFMVYLQKENIIDESGMPKERFSAEFPKEGPSILRIQQVVRGDSAAYFCASSQLQGSVETQYFGPGTRLLVL.

This clonotype has ten or more counts. The chain employs TRBV18 and TRBJ1-1, with D perhaps matching TRBD1 (6 bases). Looked up from germline, CDR1 is KGHSH and CDR2 is LQKENI. The CDR3 covers 17 residues. Trimming left V 2 bases short and J 3 bases short, with 19 bases between. This CDR3 is CASSPKPPRGWDTEAFF. In DNA form, the CDR3 reads TGTGCCAGCTCACCAAAACCCCCCAGGGGTTGGGACACTGAAGCTTTCTTT. The full variable domain, its missing parts supplied by reference TRBV18 and TRBJ1-1, is NAGVMQNPRHLVRRRGQEARLRCSPMKGHSHVYWYRQLPEEGLKFMVYLQKENIIDESGMPKERFSAEFPKEGPSILRIQQVVRGDSAAYFCASSPKPPRGWDTEAFFGQGTRLTVV.

This clonotype was observed a handful of times. The V gene is TRBV7-2, the J gene TRBJ2-3; TRBD2 agrees at 13 bases. The germline V gene encodes CDR1 SGHTA and CDR2 FQGNSA. CDR3 length: 17 amino acids. With 6 bases clipped from V and 0 bases from J, the junction kept 6 bases outside the gene matches. The CDR3 loop is CASRGTSGNPSTDTQYF. The CDR3 nucleotides are TGTGCCAGCAGAGGGACTAGCGGGAATCCTAGCACAGATACGCAGTATTTT.

Only a few counts were recorded for this clonotype. The rearrangement uses TRBV28 and TRBJ2-7; D uncertain. The V gene's germline CDR1 is MDHEN and CDR2 SYDVKM. CDR3 length: 12 residues. Trimming took 2 bases from V and 6 from J, leaving 8 bases between them. This CDR3 reads CASSLRVAEQYF. Written as DNA, the CDR3 is TGTGCCAGCAGTTTACGAGTCGCCGAGCAGTACTTC.

There are a few counts of this clonotype. The V gene is TRBV12-5, the J gene TRBJ2-3; D remains ambiguous. Germline-derived CDR1 and CDR2 are LGHNT and FRNRAP. The CDR3 spans 20 residues. The germline V and J ends were trimmed by 0 bases and 0 bases, with 22 bases remaining between them. The CDR3: CASGLVSPGGIGISTDTQYF. As DNA, the CDR3 is TGTGCTAGTGGTTTGGTTTCCCCAGGCGGCATCGGTATTAGCACAGATACGCAGTATTTT.

This clonotype was recorded a few times. The V gene is TRBV7-9, the J gene TRBJ1-1, with 9 bases matching TRBD1. J gave up 7 bases and V 5 bases, and 8 bases lay outside the gene matches. The CDR3 is 14 amino acids. The germline gives CDR1 SEHNR, CDR2 FQNEAQ (reference sequence). The CDR3 spells CASSGWDRENEAFF. Here the CDR3 DNA reads TGTGCCAGCAGCGGGTGGGACAGGGAGAATGAAGCTTTCTTT.

The chain carries TRBV12-3 or TRBV12-4 and TRBJ1-3; 7 bases fit TRBD1. The trim removed 4 bases at V and 4 bases at J, leaving 10 bases unmatched. The CDR3 runs 16 residues. The CDR3 nucleotides are TGTGCCAGCAGTTCGAATACAGGGGTGGGAGGAAACACCATATATTTT. This encodes CASSSNTGVGGNTIYF.

The V call is TRBV6-5, the J call TRBJ2-1, with D uncertain. Germline V gene lookup returns CDR1 MNHEY and CDR2 SVGAGI. Trimming removed 0 bases from V and 8 bases from J, with 14 bases in between. The CDR3 sequence is 15 residues long. The CDR3 sequence: CASSYSRPLPDEQFF. Written as DNA, the CDR3 is TGTGCCAGCAGTTACTCGCGGCCCTTACCGGATGAGCAGTTCTTC.

V is TRBV6-5 and J is TRBJ2-1; the D gene is possibly TRBD1 (5 bases). Germline assignment: CDR1 MNHEY and CDR2 SVGAGI. The CDR3 sequence is 12 residues long. Between the trimmed V and J ends, which lost 4 bases and 5 bases, there was a span of 6 bases. The chain's CDR3 is CASSLTDNEQFF. DNA for the CDR3: TGTGCCAGCAGTTTGACAGACAATGAGCAGTTCTTC.

This clonotype occurred a few times. The chain couples TRBV11-2 to TRBJ2-5; D unclear. Trimming stripped 5 bases from V and 4 bases from J, with 17 bases between. This CDR3 has 15 residues. The V gene's germline CDR1 is SGHAT and CDR2 FQNNGV. The CDR3 DNA is TGTGCCAGCAGCCCGAGAAGGGCGGACCCAGAGACCCAGTACTTC. Its translation is CASSPRRADPETQYF.

The table lists this clonotype with many counts. The rearrangement joins TRBV4-2 to TRBJ2-3; 13 positions agree with TRBD2. The CDR3 runs 16 residues. Trimming at V came to 1 base and at J to 4 bases, leaving 2 bases not matched to a gene. Germline V gene data show CDR1 as LGHNA and CDR2 as YNFKEQ. The CDR3 sequence is CASSQGLAGGADTQYF. The CDR3 nucleotides are TGTGCCAGCAGCCAAGGACTAGCGGGAGGTGCAGATACGCAGTATTTT.

This clonotype was seen only once. The V gene is TRBV27, the J gene TRBJ2-6; 7 nucleotides line up with TRBD2. CDR1 MNHEY and CDR2 SMNVEV come from the germline V gene (reference sequence). Germline trimming cut 7 bases from V and 3 bases from J; bases unmatched to any gene: 18. The CDR3 loop spans 19 amino acids. The CDR3 loop reads CASTLDPNREAGGANVLTF. CDR3 sequence (DNA): TGTGCCAGCACCCTTGACCCTAACCGGGAGGCCGGTGGGGCCAACGTCCTGACTTTC.